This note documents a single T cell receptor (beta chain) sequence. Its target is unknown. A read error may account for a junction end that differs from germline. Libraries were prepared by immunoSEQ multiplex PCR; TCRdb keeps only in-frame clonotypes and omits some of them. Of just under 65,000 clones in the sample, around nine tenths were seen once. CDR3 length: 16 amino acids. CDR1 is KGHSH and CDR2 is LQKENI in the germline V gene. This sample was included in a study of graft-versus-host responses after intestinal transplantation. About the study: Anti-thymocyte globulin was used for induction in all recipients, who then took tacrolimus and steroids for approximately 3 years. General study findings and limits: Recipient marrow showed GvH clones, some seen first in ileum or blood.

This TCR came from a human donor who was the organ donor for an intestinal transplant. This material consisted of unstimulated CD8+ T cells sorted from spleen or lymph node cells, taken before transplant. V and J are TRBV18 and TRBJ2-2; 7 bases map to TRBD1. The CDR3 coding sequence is TGTGCCAGCTCATCACCCCAGGGGGCGAACACCGGGGAGCTGTTTTTT. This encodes CASSSPQGANTGELFF.